This T cell receptor (beta chain) appears in the sequencing data of a study of control samples from healthy donors and cancer patients. The table came from immunoSEQ multiplex PCR; TCRdb's copy has only in-frame clones and leaves some out. The sample lists under 150,000 clones, less than 95% occurring once. The CDR3 totals 14 residues. Germline V gene sequence: CDR1 SNHLY, CDR2 FYNNEI. The V gene lost 7 bases and the J gene lost 0 bases, with 12 bases spanning the gap. This clonotype was obtained from a young man in good health. The sample consisted of blood. The V gene is TRBV2, the J gene TRBJ1-1, with a weak D call TRBD1 (5 bases). Written as DNA, the CDR3 is TGTGCCAGCAACTCCGGGGGTCTGAACACTGAAGCTTTCTTT. Its protein is CASNSGGLNTEAFF.